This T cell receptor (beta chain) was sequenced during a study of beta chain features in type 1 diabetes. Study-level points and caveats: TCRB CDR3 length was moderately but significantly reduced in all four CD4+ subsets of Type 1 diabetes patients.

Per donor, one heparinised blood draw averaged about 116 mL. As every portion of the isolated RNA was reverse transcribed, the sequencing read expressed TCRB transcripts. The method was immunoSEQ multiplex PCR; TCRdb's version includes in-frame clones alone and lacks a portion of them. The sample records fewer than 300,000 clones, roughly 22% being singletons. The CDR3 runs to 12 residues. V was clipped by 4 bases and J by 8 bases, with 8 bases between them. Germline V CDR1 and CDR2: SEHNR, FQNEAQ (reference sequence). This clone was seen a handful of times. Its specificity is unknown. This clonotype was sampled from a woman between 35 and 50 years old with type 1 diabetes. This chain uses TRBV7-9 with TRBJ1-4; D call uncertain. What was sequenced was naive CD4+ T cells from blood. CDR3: CASSSGKEKLFF. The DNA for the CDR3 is TGTGCCAGCAGCTCCGGGAAAGAAAAACTGTTTTTT.